Detailed here is one TCR beta chain. Antigen specificity is unknown. The data originate from a study of shared clonotypes between healthy human individuals. Study results and caveats: The study found lower generation probabilities in non-shared clonotypes than in those shared by all four donors.

Generated by immunoSEQ multiplex PCR, the TCRdb table keeps only in-frame clones and is missing some. The sample has a few million clones, approximately 93% seen once. Donors were healthy HIV-negative adults without recently reported acute infections or vaccinations. CD4+ cells underwent separation, giving CD45RA+ naive and CD45RA-negative memory subsets. V lost 6 bases, J lost 5 bases, and 4 bases stayed unmatched. CDR1 SQVTM and CDR2 ANQGSEA come from the germline V gene. The CDR3 loop spans 12 amino acids. This TCR was recovered from a man in his late teens or twenties in good health. Some clones in this sample may be carry-over from other donors' samples. The sequencing input was naive CD4+ T cells from PBMCs. Indicated subset: CD45RA+ positively selected. V usage is TRBV29-1 and J usage is TRBJ2-7, with 10 bases aligning to TRBD2. CDR3 sequence: CSVLAGSDEQYF. The CDR3 bases are TGCAGCGTACTAGCGGGATCGGACGAGCAGTACTTC.